This T cell receptor beta chain appears in the sequencing data of a study of shared T cell receptors in the human thymus. Assay: immunoSEQ multiplex PCR; the TCRdb copy retains only in-frame clones and omits some. The top ten clones hold roughly 0.01% of a sample with 700,000 or so clones, over 75% of them seen once. The same specimen was also included in a second study, on human thymus T cells.

The specimen sequenced was thymocytes. This clonotype was sampled from a girl under three years old with a congenital heart defect.

CDR3 sequence (DNA): TGTGCCAGCAGTTACCCACAGGGGTCCTATGGCTACACCTTC. Translated: CASSYPQGSYGYTF. V usage is TRBV6-6 and J usage is TRBJ1-2; 7 nucleotides line up with TRBD1. The CDR3 spans 14 residues. Trimming took 2 bases from V and 4 from J; bases not matched to a gene: 4. Germline values: CDR1 MNHNY, CDR2 SVGAGI (reference sequence).